The sequence of this T cell receptor (beta chain) was determined in a study of chemoradiotherapy in HPV16-positive cancers. At the level of the study: Candidate HPV-specific clones and shared TCR motifs came from a couple of HPV16-positive patients.

On this clone itself: Its target is unknown.

Measured with immunoSEQ multiplex PCR; TCRdb has only the in-frame clones, and not every one. The top ten clones hold approximately 2.8% of a sample with more than 30,000 clones, 70% to 90% of them seen once. Germline V gene data show CDR1 as ENHRY and CDR2 as SYGVKD. This CDR3 region has 14 residues. The germline V and J ends were trimmed by 4 bases and 4 bases, with 13 bases remaining between them. Points from the study as a whole: Better recurrence-free survival went with HPV-responsive T-cell expansion in HPV16-positive patients. Candidate HPV-specific clones and E7-related TCR motifs grew in tumor during treatment. The functional HPV-specific definition rests on just a couple of HPV16-positive patients.

The receptor's source is a human donor with HPV-associated anogenital cancer. The chain joins TRBV10-3 to TRBJ1-2; weak D call: TRBD1 (6 bases). Source: blood, taken from a patient who underwent chemoradiotherapy. The CDR3: CAISATGSSYGYTF. The CDR3, as DNA: TGTGCCATCAGTGCCACAGGGAGCAGCTATGGCTACACCTTC.